This TCR beta chain derives from a study of blood T cell repertoires in COVID-19. Looked up from germline, CDR1 is MNHNS and CDR2 is SASEGT. V was pared by 2 bases and J by 5 bases, with 10 bases between. The length of the CDR3 is 14 residues. In the original processing: Amplified reference gene primers provided the basis for estimating nucleated cell counts. Sequenced by immunoSEQ multiplex PCR; TCRdb stores in-frame clones only, minus some. V and J calls and clone size follow that table, whereas D and trimming were derived from the DNA. In the table there are around 100,000 clones, about nine tenths of which are singletons. The table lists this clone with a count of one.

J is TRBJ2-1 and V is TRBV6-1, with TRBD1 as a possible D gene (6 bases). The clonotype comes from a man in his 60s with COVID-19, enrolled during active disease. Specimen: peripheral blood. CDR3 residues: CASSEQRTDNEQFF. The DNA for the CDR3 is TGTGCCAGCAGTGAACAACGGACAGACAATGAGCAGTTCTTC.